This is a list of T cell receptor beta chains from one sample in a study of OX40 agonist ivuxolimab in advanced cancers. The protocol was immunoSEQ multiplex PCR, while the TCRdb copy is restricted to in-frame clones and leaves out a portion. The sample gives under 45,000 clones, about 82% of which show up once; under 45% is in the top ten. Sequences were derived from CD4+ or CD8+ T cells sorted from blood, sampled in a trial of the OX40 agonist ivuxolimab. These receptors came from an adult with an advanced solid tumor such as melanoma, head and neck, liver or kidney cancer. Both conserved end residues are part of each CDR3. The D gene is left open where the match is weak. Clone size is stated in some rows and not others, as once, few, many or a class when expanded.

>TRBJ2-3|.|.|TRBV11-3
TGTGCCAGCAGTGTGATGGGGGATACGCAGTATTTT
CASSVMGDTQYF
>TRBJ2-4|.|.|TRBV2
TGTGCCAGCAGCCCCATGAGGAAAGGGGGGGGAAACATTCAGTACTTC
CASSPMRKGGGNIQYF
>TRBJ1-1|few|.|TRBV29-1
TGCAGCGTTGACCCGGGCAGTAGCACTGAAGCTTTCTTT
CSVDPGSSTEAFF
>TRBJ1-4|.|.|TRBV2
TGTGCCAGCAGTCCGTTACGACAAGCCACAAATGAAAAACTGTTTTTT
CASSPLRQATNEKLFF
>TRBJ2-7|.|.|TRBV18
TGTGCCAGCTCACCGAGCTCCTACGAGCAGTACTTC
CASSPSSYEQYF
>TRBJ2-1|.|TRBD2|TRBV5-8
TGTGCCAGCAGCCCGACTAGCGGGAGATATGAGCAGTTCTTC
CASSPTSGRYEQFF
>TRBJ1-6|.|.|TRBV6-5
TGTGCCAGCAGATTGATGAGCTCCTATAATTCACCCCTCCACTTT
CASRLMSSYNSPLHF
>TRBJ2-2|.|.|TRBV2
TGTGCCAGCCGTAATCGGGGAACCACCGGGGAGCTGTTTTTT
CASRNRGTTGELFF
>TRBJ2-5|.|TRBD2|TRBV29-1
TGCAGCGTCCGCGGGGGGCCGGAGACCCAGTACTTC
CSVRGGPETQYF
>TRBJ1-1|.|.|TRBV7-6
TGTGCCAGCAGCTTAAGGGCCCTGAACACTGAAGCTTTCTTT
CASSLRALNTEAFF
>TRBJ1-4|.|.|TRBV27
TGTGCCAGCAGATCTTTCGAGCAGCCTGAAAAACTGTTTTTT
CASRSFEQPEKLFF
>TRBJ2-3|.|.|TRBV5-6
TGTGCCAGCAGTGTGTTCCAGGGTGGGCAGTATTTT
CASSVFQGGQYF
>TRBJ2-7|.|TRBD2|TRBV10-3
TGTGCCATCAGTGAGTCGGTGGGGGGAGGGAACGAGCAGTACTTC
CAISESVGGGNEQYF
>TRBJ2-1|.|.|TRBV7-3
TGTGCCAGCGGCACAGGCGTCGGATACAATGAGCAGTTCTTC
CASGTGVGYNEQFF
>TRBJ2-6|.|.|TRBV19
TGTGCCAGTAGTATGTTTCTGAGGCCCTCAGGGGCCAACGTCCTGACTTTC
CASSMFLRPSGANVLTF
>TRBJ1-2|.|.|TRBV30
TGTGCCTGGAGTGTATCGTTCTATGGCTACACCTTC
CAWSVSFYGYTF
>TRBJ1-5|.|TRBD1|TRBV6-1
TGTGCCAGCAGTGGCCGACAGGGTCTTCAGCCCCAGCATTTT
CASSGRQGLQPQHF
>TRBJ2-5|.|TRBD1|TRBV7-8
TGTGCCAGCAGCTCGCGCCGGGACAGGGGAGGAGAGACCCAGTACTTC
CASSSRRDRGGETQYF
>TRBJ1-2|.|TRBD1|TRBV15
TGTGCCACCAGCAGTGACGGACAGGGCGGTTCGGTCTACACCTTC
CATSSDGQGGSVYTF
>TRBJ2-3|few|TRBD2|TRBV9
TGTGCCAGCAGCGTCGTTAGCGGGTACACAGATACGCAGTATTTT
CASSVVSGYTDTQYF
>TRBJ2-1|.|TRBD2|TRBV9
TGTGCCAGCAGCCTGCGGACTAGCATAAATGAGCAGTTCTTC
CASSLRTSINEQFF
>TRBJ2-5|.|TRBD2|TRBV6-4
TGTGCCAGCAGTGCCAGCGGGAGTAGTGAGACCCAGTACTTC
CASSASGSSETQYF
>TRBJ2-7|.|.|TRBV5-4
TGTGCCAGCAGCTTGGCCCCAAACTACGAGCAGTACTTC
CASSLAPNYEQYF
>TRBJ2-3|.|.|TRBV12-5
TGTGCTAGTGGTTTGGGCCTACCCTCCTCTTCAGATACGCAGTATTTT
CASGLGLPSSSDTQYF
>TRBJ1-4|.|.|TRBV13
TGTGCCAGCAGCTCGGGACGGGCAACTAATGAAAAACTGTTTTTT
CASSSGRATNEKLFF
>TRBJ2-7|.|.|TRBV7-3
TGTGCCAGCAGCTTAGAGTTCTACGAGCAGTACTTC
CASSLEFYEQYF
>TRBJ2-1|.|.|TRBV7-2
TGTGCCAGCAGCTTAGTCGGGAGTTTTAATGAGCAGTTCTTC
CASSLVGSFNEQFF
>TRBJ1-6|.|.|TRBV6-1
TGTGCCAGCAGTGATGGGGGTAATTCACCCCTCCACTTT
CASSDGGNSPLHF
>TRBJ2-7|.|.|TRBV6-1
TGTGCCAGTTCGGTGTGGGGCCGCGCCTACGAGCAGTACTTC
CASSVWGRAYEQYF
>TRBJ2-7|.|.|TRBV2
TGTGCCAGCAGCGAGAGCCCCCAGCTCTCGGCCGAGCAGTACTTC
CASSESPQLSAEQYF
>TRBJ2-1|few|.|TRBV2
TGTGCCAGCAGTGAAGGGACAGCATACAATGAGCAGTTCTTC
CASSEGTAYNEQFF
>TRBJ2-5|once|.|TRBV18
TGTGCCAGCTCACCCTCTAGTGTGGAGACCCAGTACTTC
CASSPSSVETQYF
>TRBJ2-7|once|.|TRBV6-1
TGTGCCAGCATCCCCCCCTACTCCTACGAGCAGTACTTC
CASIPPYSYEQYF
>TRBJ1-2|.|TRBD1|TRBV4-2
TGTGCCAGCAGCCAAGTTGAGGGGGCCACCTATGGCTACACCTTC
CASSQVEGATYGYTF
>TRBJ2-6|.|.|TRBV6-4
TGTGCCAGCAGCTACAAGCCGGACACAGCCTCTGGGGCCAACGTCCTGACTTTC
CASSYKPDTASGANVLTF
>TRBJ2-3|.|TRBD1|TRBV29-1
TGCAGCGTTGGACAGGGACCGGATACGCAGTATTTT
CSVGQGPDTQYF
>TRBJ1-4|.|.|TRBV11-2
TGTGCCAGCAGCTTAGATTTGGAGGAAAAACTGTTTTTT
CASSLDLEEKLFF
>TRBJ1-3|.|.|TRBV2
TGTGCCAACAGTGATTATGTTACTGGAAACACCATATATTTT
CANSDYVTGNTIYF
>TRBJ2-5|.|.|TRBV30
TGTGCCCTTGGGGTTCTCGGAGAGACCCAGTACTTC
CALGVLGETQYF
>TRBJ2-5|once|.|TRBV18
TGTGCCAGCTCACCAGGTCAGGGAGGTATCAAGACCCAGTACTTC
CASSPGQGGIKTQYF
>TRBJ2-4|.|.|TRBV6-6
TGTGCCAGCAGCCCTCCAGGGGCTGGTCAAAACATTCAGTACTTC
CASSPPGAGQNIQYF